The 13 T cell receptor beta chains presented below share a single source sample, sequenced in a study of type 1 and type 2 diabetes patients. Amplification started from genomic DNA. The TCR beta CDR3 region was amplified using 30 forward and 13 reverse primers. A single record per CDR3 protein comes from TCRdb applying MiXCR to the multiplex PCR reads. Of 280,000 or so distinct CDR3 sequences listed, 40% to 50% were seen once; the top ten hold approximately 13%. Material: peripheral blood mononuclear cells (PBMCs). Receptors were obtained from a young man with type 2 diabetes.

This sequence joins TRBV7-3 and TRBJ2-5, with 9 bases identical to TRBD1. The J call is doubtful: the DNA matches TRBJ2-7 better. The CDR3 is made up of 13 amino acids. CDR1 and CDR2 from the germline V gene are SGHTA and FQGTGA. The CDR3 here is CASSMGQGYEQYF. CDR3 coding DNA: TGTGCCAGCAGCATGGGACAGGGTTACGAGCAGTACTTC.

The chain has TRBV5-1 and TRBJ2-5, with TRBD2 identical over 7 bases. The ends lost 0 bases at V and 5 bases at J; junction bases unmatched: 4. This CDR3 has 14 amino acids. Per germline, CDR1 SGHRS and CDR2 YFSETQ. The CDR3 DNA reads as TGCGCCAGCAGCTTGGGACTAGCCTCTGAGACCCAGTACTTC. It specifies CASSLGLASETQYF. The variable domain in full, with the rest retrieved from reference TRBV5-1 and TRBJ2-5, is KAGVTQTPRYLIKTRGQQVTLSCSPISGHRSVSWYQQTPGQGLQFLFEYFSETQRNKGNFPGRFSGRQFSNSRSEMNVSTLELGDSALYLCASSLGLASETQYFGPGTRLLVL.

The chain has TRBV2 and TRBJ1-2; no clear D gene. CDR1 and CDR2 from the germline V gene are SNHLY and FYNNEI. Trimming cost V 7 bases and J 2 bases, with 11 bases left between them. The CDR3 length is 13 residues. The CDR3 bases are TGTGCCAGCACGAGCGCCGAGAACTATGGCTACACCTTC. Its protein product is CASTSAENYGYTF.

Worth noting for this clonotype: Without the conserved terminal phenylalanine or tryptophan, this CDR3 likely stems from a read error. The gene calls are TRBV25-1 and TRBJ1-2; D may be TRBD1 (5 bases). This CDR3 is built from 17 residues. Germline V gives CDR1 MGHDK, CDR2 SYGVNS. V gave up 2 bases and J gave up 4 bases, with 20 bases separating them. The CDR3 reads CASSESNRGGLGYGYTS. CDR3 nucleotide sequence: TGTGCCAGCAGTGAAAGTAATCGGGGCGGCCTTGGCTATGGCTACACCTCC.

This clonotype has only a few counts. This rearrangement joins TRBV7-9 to TRBJ2-2; D is ambiguous. Between the trimmed V and J ends, which lost 9 bases and 5 bases, there was a span of 22 bases. This CDR3 spans 16 amino acids. In germline, CDR1 is SEHNR, CDR2 FQNEAQ (reference sequence). The CDR3 bases are TGTGCCAGAAGCAAGCCGGACGGAAGAAGTACCGGGGAGCTGTTTTTT. This codes for CARSKPDGRSTGELFF. Using reference TRBV7-9 and TRBJ2-2 for the parts outside the CDR3, the full variable domain is DTGVSQNPRHKITKRGQNVTFRCDPISEHNRLYWYRQTLGQGPEFLTYFQNEAQLEKSRLLSDRFSAERPKGSFSTLEIQRTEQGDSAMYLCARSKPDGRSTGELFFGEGSRLTVL.

As to this clonotype: One base away lies a much larger clone, so this may be a sequencing read error. The V gene is TRBV15, the J gene TRBJ1-4; 8 bases match TRBD1. Trimming removed 5 bases from V and 10 bases from J; junction bases left unmatched: 12. Per the germline V gene, CDR1 is LNHNV and CDR2 is YYDKDF (reference sequence). The CDR3 length is 15 residues. The DNA of the CDR3 is TGTGCCACCAGCCACAGTCAGGGGGCTAAGGGAAAACTGTTTTTT. Protein sequence: CATSHSQGAKGKLFF.

The rearrangement joins TRBV5-6 to TRBJ2-5; 7 bases align to TRBD1. Germline CDR1 SGHDT, CDR2 YYEEEE. The CDR3 sequence is 15 residues long. Trimming took 2 bases from V and 3 from J; bases not matched to a gene: 7. The CDR3, as DNA: TGTGCCAGCAGCTTAACACAACAGGGGAAAGAGACCCAGTACTTC. Its protein product is CASSLTQQGKETQYF.

The chain is built from TRBV19 and TRBJ1-1, with D perhaps matching TRBD1 (5 bases). Looked up from germline, CDR1 is LNHDA and CDR2 is SQIVND (reference sequence). The CDR3 has 14 amino acids. V was cut by 3 bases and J by 1 base, with 9 bases left in between. The CDR3 bases are TGTGCCAGTAGTATTATTCAGGGGAACACTGAAGCTTTCTTT. Translating it yields CASSIIQGNTEAFF.

This clonotype was counted at least ten times. DNA for the CDR3: TGTGCCAGTACTCAGTACACCGGGGAGCTGTTTTTT. It codes for CASTQYTGELFF. The J gene is TRBJ2-2, the V gene TRBV19; the D is unclear. CDR1 and CDR2 from the germline V gene are LNHDA and SQIVND (reference sequence). V was trimmed by 7 bases and J by 3 bases, leaving 6 bases between them. CDR3 size: 12 residues.

J is TRBJ1-1 and V is TRBV11-2; D ambiguous. The V gene's germline CDR1 is SGHAT and CDR2 FQNNGV. The CDR3 is 15 residues long. V lost 1 base to trimming and J lost 1 base, with 10 bases between them. The CDR3 nucleotides are TGTGCCAGCAGCTTAGTTGGATTTGGGAACACTGAAGCTTTCTTT. Encoded protein: CASSLVGFGNTEAFF. The whole variable domain, filled in from reference TRBV11-2 and TRBJ1-1, reads EAGVAQSPRYKIIEKRQSVAFWCNPISGHATLYWYQQILGQGPKLLIQFQNNGVVDDSQLPKDRFSAERLKGVDSTLKIQPAKLEDSAVYLCASSLVGFGNTEAFFGQGTRLTVV.

This clonotype was seen a handful of times. The chain couples TRBV7-8 to TRBJ2-5, with a weak D call TRBD1 (5 bases). Trimming removed 9 bases at V and 5 bases at J, with 16 bases between. Germline CDR1 is SGHVS and CDR2 is FQNEAQ. There are 13 residues in the CDR3. The CDR3 here is CASWQGSVETQYF. DNA of the CDR3: TGTGCCAGTTGGCAGGGCAGCGTGGAGACCCAGTACTTC.

The chain recombines TRBV10-1 with TRBJ2-3; D is unresolved. CDR1 is WNHNN, CDR2 SYGVQD, per germline (reference sequence). The CDR3 covers 13 residues. Between the trimmed V and J ends, which lost 0 bases and 4 bases, there was a span of 5 bases. CDR3 residues: CASSESGADTQYF. In nucleotides, the CDR3 is TGCGCCAGCAGTGAGTCTGGTGCAGATACGCAGTATTTT.

This clonotype was seen more than once but under ten times. J is TRBJ2-7 and V is TRBV12-3 or TRBV12-4; D may be TRBD1 or TRBD2 (5 bases each). The CDR3 consists of 13 residues. V gave up 6 bases and J gave up 5 bases, with 14 bases separating them. CDR3 sequence reads: CASSPRGDDEQYF. In nucleotides, the CDR3 is TGTGCCAGCAGCCCCAGAGGGGACGACGAGCAGTACTTC.